These 19 T cell receptor beta chains were all obtained from the same sample, sequenced in a study of glioma-infiltrating T cells. Using RNA template, CDR3s of TCR alpha and beta were amplified with iRepertoire arm-PCR. In TCRdb, the multiplex PCR reads were re-called with MiXCR into one record per CDR3 protein. Of approximately 12,000 distinct CDR3 sequences in the sample, roughly 29% were seen once. The sample comprised glioma tissue, nonneoplastic brain tissue, or PBMCs (not recorded which). These receptors all stem from a human donor with low-grade glioma or glioblastoma, undergoing nonglioma brain surgery, or in good health (not recorded which).

This clonotype was detected ten times or more. The rearrangement uses TRBV27 and TRBJ2-7, with D perhaps matching TRBD1 (5 bases). The germline CDR1 and CDR2 sequences are MNHEY and SMNVEV (reference sequence). V gave up 4 bases and J gave up 5 bases, with 33 bases separating them. The CDR3 is made up of 20 amino acids. Here the CDR3 reads CASSSLVPWTNQGIGHEQYF. DNA for the CDR3: TGTGCCAGCAGTTCCCTCGTTCCCTGGACAAATCAGGGTATCGGCCACGAGCAGTACTTC.

The chain carries TRBV6-4 and TRBJ2-7, with 8 bases lining up with TRBD1. Germline CDR1 and CDR2: MRHNA and SNTAGT. This CDR3 has 14 amino acids. The trim removed 5 bases at V and 7 bases at J, leaving 10 bases unmatched. CDR3 sequence: CASSPGGYSGEQYF. CDR3 coding DNA: TGTGCCAGCAGTCCAGGGGGCTATTCGGGAGAGCAGTACTTC.

Regarding this clonotype: An end of the junction does not agree with germline; a read error may underlie this. CDR3 nucleotides: TGTGCCAACTCACCAGTTAGAGGAGAATCCTACAATGAGCAGTTCTTC. Residues: CANSPVRGESYNEQFF. This chain joins TRBV18 and TRBJ2-1; D is unclear. Germline V gene lookup returns CDR1 KGHSH and CDR2 LQKENI. This CDR3 spans 16 amino acids.

This clonotype was recorded at least ten times. V gene TRBV7-2 combines with J gene TRBJ1-2; D gene uncertain. CDR3 size: 14 residues. With 3 bases removed from V and 2 bases from J, the gap between germline ends came to 10 bases. Germline CDR1 SGHTA, CDR2 FQGNSA. The CDR3 loop reads CASSLSVLNYGYTF. Written as DNA, the CDR3 is TGTGCCAGCAGCTTGTCGGTTCTCAACTATGGCTACACCTTC.

V is TRBV11-1 and J is TRBJ2-7, with D possibly called TRBD1 or TRBD2 (5 bases each). Germline V gives CDR1 SGHAT, CDR2 FQDESV (reference sequence). V lost 1 base and J 8 bases, leaving 15 bases between the germline ends. The CDR3 runs to 14 residues. For the CDR3, the DNA is TGTGCCAGCAGCTTAGACCGGCAGGGCGGGCAGCAGTACTTC. This codes for CASSLDRQGGQQYF.

This sequence joins TRBV7-6 and TRBJ2-1; D might be TRBD2 (5 bases). Trimming shortened V by 4 bases and J by 6 bases, and 22 bases separated the two germline ends. The germline gives CDR1 SGHVS, CDR2 FNYEAQ. This CDR3 comprises 17 residues. In DNA form, the CDR3 reads TGTGCCAGCAGCTCGCCGCAGCGCTCGCTTGGAGGCAATGAGCAGTTCTTC. Amino acid sequence: CASSSPQRSLGGNEQFF.

The V call is TRBV19, the J call TRBJ1-1; D unresolved. Germline CDR1 and CDR2: LNHDA and SQIVND (reference sequence). The CDR3 runs to 15 residues. Trimming cost V 5 bases and J 1 base, with 14 bases left between them. Here the CDR3 reads CASSPLLLRNTEAFF. For the CDR3, the DNA is TGTGCCAGTAGTCCCCTTCTGCTGAGGAACACTGAAGCTTTCTTT.

To note about this clonotype: Being one base from a much bigger clone, this may be a read error. The J gene is TRBJ2-7, the V gene TRBV15; D assignment may be TRBD1 or TRBD2 (7 bases each). The CDR3 has 15 amino acids. Per the germline V gene, CDR1 is LNHNV and CDR2 is YYDKDF (reference sequence). The V end lost 5 bases, the J end lost 3 bases, and 17 bases lay between the germline ends. This chain's CDR3 is CATSQGEGQVYEQYF. CDR3 in DNA: TGTGCCACCAGCCAGGGGGAGGGGCAGGTCTACGAGCAGTACTTC.

A remark on this clonotype: This may stem from a read error, because a much larger clone lies one nucleotide away. The V call is TRBV12-3 or TRBV12-4, the J call TRBJ2-1; a weak D match, TRBD2 (7 bases). The CDR3 is 13 residues long. The CDR3 nucleotides are TGTGCCAGCAGGCTGGGAGGGGACAATGGGCAGTTCTTC. Residues: CASRLGGDNGQFF.

The chain couples TRBV6-5 to TRBJ2-7, with 7 bases fitting TRBD1. The CDR3 covers 13 residues. V was clipped by 10 bases and J by 0 bases; unmatched bases: 6. Looked up from germline, CDR1 is MNHEY and CDR2 is SVGAGI. The CDR3, as DNA: TGTGCCACCAAGACAGGGAGCTCCTACGAGCAGTACTTC. Amino acids: CATKTGSSYEQYF.

About this clonotype itself: This may be a read error, as it is one base from a much larger clone. V usage is TRBV6-6 and J usage is TRBJ2-1; D is perhaps TRBD2 (6 bases). Germline V CDR1 and CDR2: MNHNY, SVGAGI (reference sequence). V dropped 4 bases and J dropped 10 bases, with 17 bases sitting between them. The CDR3 is 14 amino acids. The CDR3 spells CASSFGGSSYEQFF. DNA for the CDR3: TGTGCCAGCAGTTTTGGGGGGAGCTCCTACGAGCAGTTCTTC.

This chain links TRBV5-1 with TRBJ1-2; D call uncertain. From germline, CDR1 is SGHRS and CDR2 YFSETQ. The CDR3 totals 14 residues. V dropped 3 bases and J dropped 2 bases, with 11 bases sitting between them. The CDR3 reads CASSYEGVNYGYTF. CDR3 DNA: TGCGCCAGCAGCTACGAGGGCGTGAACTATGGCTACACCTTC.

This clonotype is labeled as medium-sized. The chain recombines TRBV27 with TRBJ1-1, with D possibly being TRBD1 (5 bases). CDR3 length: 14 amino acids. The V end was cut by 5 bases, the J end by 4 bases, with 14 bases between. From germline, CDR1 is MNHEY and CDR2 SMNVEV (reference sequence). CDR3 loop: CASSPYSGGTEAFF. As DNA, the CDR3 is TGTGCCAGCAGTCCCTATTCGGGGGGCACTGAAGCTTTCTTT.

This clonotype was observed at least ten times. The chain has TRBV20-1 and TRBJ1-2; tentative D call: TRBD1 (5 bases). Germline V gene data show CDR1 as DFQATT and CDR2 as SNEGSKA (reference sequence). V was shortened by 3 bases and J by 7 bases, with 18 bases between the two germline ends. CDR3 length equals 14 residues. CDR3 sequence reads: CSASWGRVAVGYTF. The CDR3 DNA reads TGCAGTGCTAGCTGGGGCAGGGTGGCAGTTGGCTACACCTTC.

This clonotype is categorized as medium-sized. The rearrangement uses TRBV20-1 and TRBJ1-1, with D unclear. The CDR3 has 12 amino acids. The V end was cut by 3 bases, the J end by 3 bases, with 8 bases between. Looked up from germline, CDR1 is DFQATT and CDR2 is SNEGSKA (reference sequence). The CDR3 sequence: CSASTGDTEAFF. CDR3 nucleotide sequence: TGCAGTGCTAGTACGGGAGACACTGAAGCTTTCTTT.

This clonotype was seen only a few times. The chain carries TRBV18 and TRBJ1-1; weak D call: TRBD1 (5 bases). CDR1 and CDR2 (germline): KGHSH, LQKENI. The CDR3 covers 18 residues. Trimming took off 4 bases at V and 0 bases at J, with 21 bases between the two ends. In DNA form, the CDR3 reads TGTGCCAGCTCACTTTTCGGACATCCCAAGGGGTTGAACACTGAAGCTTTCTTT. This translates into CASSLFGHPKGLNTEAFF.

This clonotype was seen repeatedly, ten times or more. The chain employs TRBV28 and TRBJ2-3; D may be TRBD1 (6 bases). This CDR3 contains 16 residues. Per germline, CDR1 MDHEN and CDR2 SYDVKM. Trimming removed 4 bases at V and 3 bases at J, with 17 bases between. The CDR3 region is CASSSPVPRGTDTQYF. In nucleotides, the CDR3 is TGTGCCAGCAGTTCGCCCGTCCCCAGGGGTACAGATACGCAGTATTTT.

Ten or more counts support this clonotype. The rearrangement uses TRBV4-1 and TRBJ1-6; D is unclear. Germline V lookup: CDR1 MGHRA, CDR2 YSYEKL. V lost 2 bases and J lost 12, with 11 bases in between. This CDR3 spans 13 amino acids. The CDR3 sequence is CASSQSIAQPLHF. CDR3 coding DNA: TGCGCCAGCAGCCAATCGATTGCCCAACCCCTCCACTTT.

CDR3: CASPDMNTEAFF. In DNA form, the CDR3 reads TGTGCCAGCCCCGACATGAACACTGAAGCTTTCTTT. The chain employs TRBV11-2 and TRBJ1-1, with D hard to call. V lost 8 bases and J lost 0, with 7 bases in between. There are 12 residues in the CDR3. The germline V gene has CDR1 SGHAT and CDR2 FQNNGV.